The T cell receptor (beta chain) described here comes from a study of cytomegalovirus exposure and HLA in healthy donors. Donors were nominally healthy when sampled, though unrecorded immune exposures were likely. This clone appeared a few times. Researchers ran the PCR with 60 Vbeta and 13 Jbeta primers. Sequencing was performed with immunoSEQ multiplex PCR; in TCRdb, only in-frame clones are kept and a portion is missing. The table records about 130,000 clones, approximately 60% of them present only once. V was shortened by 7 bases and J by 1 base, with 13 bases between the two germline ends. The CDR3 totals 14 residues.

V usage is TRBV23-1 and J usage is TRBJ1-1, with a weak D call TRBD1 (6 bases). TRBV23-1 is flagged as an ORF with uncertain function. The source is a human donor in good health. Sequenced input: PBMCs. In nucleotides, the CDR3 is TGCGCCAGCATCCCAGGACAGCGGAACACTGAAGCTTTCTTT. It is translated as CASIPGQRNTEAFF.